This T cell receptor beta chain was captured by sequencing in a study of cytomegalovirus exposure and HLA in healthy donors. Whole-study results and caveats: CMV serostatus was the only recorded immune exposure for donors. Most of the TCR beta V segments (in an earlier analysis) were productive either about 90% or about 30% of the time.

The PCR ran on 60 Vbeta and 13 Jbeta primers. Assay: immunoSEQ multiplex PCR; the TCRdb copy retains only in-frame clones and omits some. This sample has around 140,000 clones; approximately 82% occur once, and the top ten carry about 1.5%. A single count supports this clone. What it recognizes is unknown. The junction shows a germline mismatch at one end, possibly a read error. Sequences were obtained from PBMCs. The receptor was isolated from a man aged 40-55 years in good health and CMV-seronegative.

The CDR3 sequence is CSSSLDRGEQFF. DNA of the CDR3: TGTTCCAGCAGCTTAGACCGAGGGGAGCAGTTCTTC. The chain recombines TRBV7-9 with TRBJ2-1, with a tentative D call TRBD2 (5 bases). There are 12 residues in the CDR3. Germline lookup yields CDR1 SEHNR and CDR2 FQNEAQ (reference sequence). Looking up the rest from reference TRBV7-9 and TRBJ2-1 gives the full variable domain: DTGVSQNPRHKITKRGQNVTFRCDPISEHNRLYWYRQTLGQGPEFLTYFQNEAQLEKSRLLSDRFSAERPKGSFSTLEIQRTEQGDSAMYLCSSSLDRGEQFFGPGTRLTVL.